This T cell receptor (beta chain) was identified during a study of T cell changes during pregnancy in multiple sclerosis. The table came from immunoSEQ multiplex PCR; TCRdb's copy has only in-frame clones and leaves some out. The sample carries about 120,000 clones, approximately 93% recorded once. V lost 4 bases, J lost 0 bases, and 14 bases stayed unmatched. CDR3 length equals 19 residues. Germline loops: CDR1 SGHKS, CDR2 YYEKEE (reference sequence). Sequences were derived from peripheral blood, sampled before pregnancy. The clonotype comes from a female donor with multiple sclerosis, enrolled in a pregnancy study. The chain recombines TRBV5-5 with TRBJ1-5, with 9 nucleotides matching TRBD1. The CDR3 loop is CASSPRDRGGFNSNQPQHF. For the CDR3, the DNA is TGTGCCAGCAGCCCTAGAGACAGGGGGGGTTTCAATAGCAATCAGCCCCAGCATTTT.